This T cell receptor (beta chain) derives from a study of T cells in Graves' hyperthyroidism and ophthalmopathy. Uncontrolled infection, other autoimmune disease, pregnancy or lactation barred patients from enrollment. Using approximately 10 ml of fresh peripheral blood, PBMCs were prepared. The TCR beta CDR3 regions underwent amplification using RNA transcripts as the source. The HTBI primer set served for first-round RT-PCR of the TCR CDR3. TCRdb recomputed calls from the multiplex PCR reads with MiXCR, one row per CDR3 protein. The table lists under 650,000 distinct CDR3 sequences, 15% to 20% of them singletons. The CDR3 spans 16 residues. The germline V gene encodes CDR1 SGHRS and CDR2 YFSETQ. Trimming took 0 bases from V and 0 from J, leaving 10 bases between them. This clonotype was seen a few times. Its specificity is not known. Study-wide findings and caveats: The model forecast ophthalmopathy, anticipating it by a median approximately 7 months before onset. Ophthalmopathy was told apart from stable hyperthyroidism by a 13 V-J model.

The TCR sequence derives from a woman aged 30 to 39 with Graves' hyperthyroidism. The sequencing sample was made of blood. The chain employs TRBV5-1 and TRBJ2-1; D is ambiguous. CDR3 region: CASSLGVRRSYNEQFF. DNA for the CDR3: TGCGCCAGCAGCTTGGGGGTACGACGCTCCTACAATGAGCAGTTCTTC.